A single sample is the source of the 30 T cell receptor beta chains below, sequenced in a study of blood T cell repertoires in COVID-19. Only in-frame clones appear in the TCRdb table, and some are missing; sequencing was by immunoSEQ multiplex PCR. The top ten hold around 15% of the sample, which has 120,000 to 150,000 clones, more than 80% seen once. Source material: peripheral blood. These TCRs come from a man in his late teens or twenties with COVID-19, enrolled during active disease.

DNA of the CDR3: TGTGCCACCAGTCGTCCGGGGTTCCAAGAGACCCAGTACTTC. It codes for CATSRPGFQETQYF. J is TRBJ2-5 and V is TRBV24-1; D might be TRBD2 (5 bases). The CDR3 is 14 amino acids. V was shortened by 6 bases and J by 1 base, with 11 bases between the two germline ends. CDR1 and CDR2 from the germline V gene are KGHDR and SFDVKD.

V is TRBV9 and J is TRBJ2-7, with a tentative D call TRBD2 (6 bases). The germline V and J ends were trimmed by 0 bases and 3 bases, with 7 bases remaining between them. This CDR3 has 13 residues. Per germline, CDR1 SGDLS and CDR2 YYNGEE. The CDR3 DNA reads as TGTGCCAGCAGCGTAGCGGGGGACTACGAGCAGTACTTC. Its protein product is CASSVAGDYEQYF.

The chain joins TRBV19 to TRBJ2-7; 11 bases line up with TRBD2. This CDR3 is 17 amino acids long. The trim removed 3 bases at V and 1 base at J, leaving 8 bases unmatched. Germline V gene data show CDR1 as LNHDA and CDR2 as SQIVND (reference sequence). CDR3 amino acids: CASSISVGTSGSYEQYF. CDR3 DNA sequence: TGTGCCAGTAGTATCTCTGTCGGGACTAGCGGATCCTACGAGCAGTACTTC.

This chain connects TRBV6-5 to TRBJ1-2; D remains ambiguous. Germline loops: CDR1 MNHEY, CDR2 SVGAGI. Trimming shortened V by 7 bases and J by 4 bases, and 19 bases separated the two germline ends. The CDR3 has 15 residues. CDR3 in DNA: TGTGCCAGCACCGTTTATTACACGGGAACCTATGGCTACACCTTC. Translated, it gives CASTVYYTGTYGYTF.

Comment on this clone: The junction departs from the called germline gene at one end, perhaps through a read error. The chain is built from TRBV6-2 or TRBV6-3 and TRBJ1-5, with a weak D call TRBD1 (6 bases). The length of the CDR3 is 13 residues. CDR1 is MNHEY, CDR2 SVGEGT, per germline. CDR3: CAISGGWIQPQHF. CDR3 sequence (DNA): TGTGCCATCAGTGGGGGCTGGATTCAGCCCCAGCATTTT.

The chain joins TRBV4-3 to TRBJ2-7; 10 bases are shared with TRBD1. Germline V lookup: CDR1 LGHNA, CDR2 YSLEER. Unmatched junction bases numbered 17, after V lost 0 bases and J lost 3 bases. The CDR3 extends over 20 amino acids. The CDR3 bases are TGCGCCAGCAGCCAAGATCCTACGGGACAGGGGCCCGCTCGAGACTACGAGCAGTACTTC. The encoded protein is CASSQDPTGQGPARDYEQYF.

The chain uses TRBV24-1 and TRBJ1-5; D is unclear. V was trimmed by 7 bases and J by 9 bases, leaving 12 bases between them. This CDR3 has 12 residues. Germline CDR1 and CDR2: KGHDR and SFDVKD. CDR3 amino acids: CATSSTTGPQHF. The CDR3 DNA follows: TGTGCCACCAGCTCCACAACGGGGCCCCAGCATTTT.

This chain connects TRBV7-2 to TRBJ1-1; TRBD1 aligns across 8 bases. The CDR3 is 14 amino acids. CDR1 is SGHTA and CDR2 is FQGNSA in the germline V gene. J gave up 5 bases and V 3 bases, and 5 bases lay outside the gene matches. This CDR3 reads CASSFTQGGTEAFF. The CDR3 region has the DNA TGTGCCAGCAGCTTTACACAGGGGGGGACTGAAGCTTTCTTT.

The DNA for the CDR3 is TGTGCCAGCAGCTTATCGGCAGGCACCGGGGAGCTGTTTTTT. This sequence encodes CASSLSAGTGELFF. V usage is TRBV7-8 and J usage is TRBJ2-2, with D uncertain. The CDR3 length is 14 residues. The germline CDR1 and CDR2 sequences are SGHVS and FQNEAQ. V shed 2 bases and J shed 4 bases, with 8 bases lying between them. The full variable domain, its missing parts supplied by reference TRBV7-8 and TRBJ2-2, is GAGVSQSPRYKVAKRGQDVALRCDPISGHVSLFWYQQALGQGPEFLTYFQNEAQLDKSGLPSDRFFAERPEGSVSTLKIQRTQQEDSAVYLCASSLSAGTGELFFGEGSRLTVL.

This chain connects TRBV6-5 to TRBJ1-1; 9 bases line up with TRBD1. Germline V gives CDR1 MNHEY, CDR2 SVGAGI. The CDR3 extends over 16 amino acids. Germline trimming cut 0 bases from V and 5 bases from J; bases unmatched to any gene: 7. The CDR3 DNA is TGTGCCAGCAGTTACTCCGGGGGACAGGGCGGAACTGAAGCTTTCTTT. As protein: CASSYSGGQGGTEAFF.

The rearrangement joins TRBV21-1 to TRBJ2-1; TRBD2, as called in the table, went unchecked against the DNA. TRBV21-1 is flagged as a pseudogene. This CDR3 has 15 amino acids. CDR3 in amino acids: CASSVTVHYYNEQFF. The DNA for the CDR3 is TGTGCCAGCAGTGTCACCGTACACTATTACAATGAGCAGTTCTTC.

The rearrangement links TRBV28 to TRBJ2-2; 11 nucleotides match TRBD1. The CDR3 totals 14 residues. CDR1 is MDHEN, CDR2 SYDVKM, per germline. With V trimmed by 6 bases and J by 5 bases, 2 bases remained unmatched. The CDR3 bases are TGTGCCAGCAGCCGGGACAGGGGGACCGGGGAGCTGTTTTTT. Translating gives CASSRDRGTGELFF.

The rearrangement joins TRBV5-4 to TRBJ2-3; 9 nucleotides align to TRBD1. The germline CDR1 and CDR2 sequences are SGHNT and YYREEE (reference sequence). There are 15 residues in the CDR3. V lost 6 bases to trimming and J lost 3 bases; unmatched junction nucleotides: 8. Written as DNA, the CDR3 is TGTGCCAGCAAGGTGTGGGGACAGGGAACAGATACGCAGTATTTT. Translating gives CASKVWGQGTDTQYF.

The chain uses TRBV9 and TRBJ1-1, with 7 bases identical to TRBD1. The CDR3 spans 15 residues. Germline CDR1 and CDR2: SGDLS and YYNGEE. V trimming: 3 bases; J trimming: 2 bases; junction bases outside the gene matches: 7. This CDR3 is CASSGAGTANTEAFF. In nucleotides, the CDR3 is TGTGCCAGCAGCGGCGCCGGGACAGCAAACACTGAAGCTTTCTTT.

The chain joins TRBV28 to TRBJ1-3; D is unresolved. Germline V gives CDR1 MDHEN, CDR2 SYDVKM. The CDR3 loop spans 13 amino acids. The V and J ends lost 7 bases and 0 bases respectively, with 7 bases between them. DNA for the CDR3: TGTGCCAGCAAAGCGTCCTCTGGAAACACCATATATTTT. This encodes CASKASSGNTIYF.

The chain links TRBV7-6 to TRBJ2-1; 9 bases map to TRBD1. V lost 4 bases, J lost 1 base, and 2 bases stayed unmatched. This CDR3 is built from 15 residues. Germline CDR1 and CDR2: SGHVS and FNYEAQ. In DNA, the CDR3 is TGTGCCAGCAGCTACGGGACAGGGTCCTACAATGAGCAGTTCTTC. As protein: CASSYGTGSYNEQFF.

This chain joins TRBV6-5 and TRBJ2-7, with 12 bases lining up with TRBD2. V lost 2 bases and J lost 3; bases outside the gene matches: 5. Looked up from germline, CDR1 is MNHEY and CDR2 is SVGAGI. The CDR3 sequence is 16 residues long. The CDR3 DNA reads TGTGCCAGCAGTTACGACCGACTAGCGGGAGTCTACGAGCAGTACTTC. This codes for CASSYDRLAGVYEQYF.

The chain is built from TRBV7-2 and TRBJ2-2; 10 bases line up with TRBD2. The CDR3 is made up of 19 amino acids. The V and J ends lost 4 bases and 4 bases, in that order; junction bases with no gene match: 15. Germline loops: CDR1 SGHTA, CDR2 FQGNSA. The CDR3 sequence is CASSSETNLAGVPTGELFF. DNA of the CDR3: TGTGCCAGCAGCTCCGAAACCAACCTAGCGGGAGTCCCCACCGGGGAGCTGTTTTTT.

The chain employs TRBV5-4 and TRBJ2-7, with 7 bases fitting TRBD1. CDR1 and CDR2 (germline): SGHNT, YYREEE (reference sequence). The CDR3 totals 15 residues. V trimming: 2 bases; J trimming: 0 bases; junction bases outside the gene matches: 5. The CDR3 nucleotides are TGTGCCAGCAGCTTTGGGGCAGGGGGCTCCTACGAGCAGTACTTC. Translation: CASSFGAGGSYEQYF.

The J gene is TRBJ2-1, the V gene TRBV11-2; 10 bases map to TRBD1. Germline V gene data show CDR1 as SGHAT and CDR2 as FQNNGV. This CDR3 is 17 amino acids long. V shed 3 bases, J shed 4 bases, and the junction held 9 bases outside the gene matches. CDR3 in amino acids: CASSLDPGQGLYNEQFF. The CDR3 coding sequence is TGTGCCAGCAGCTTGGACCCGGGACAGGGGTTATACAATGAGCAGTTCTTC.

V and J are TRBV2 and TRBJ2-5; D is uncertain. The V gene lost 4 bases and the J gene lost 5 bases, with 11 bases spanning the gap. This CDR3 spans 13 amino acids. Germline values: CDR1 SNHLY, CDR2 FYNNEI. The CDR3 here is CASSVGGVETQYF. The CDR3 nucleotides read TGTGCCAGCAGTGTTGGCGGTGTGGAGACCCAGTACTTC.

This clone was detected only once. This chain links TRBV6-5 with TRBJ2-5; no reliable D call. The germline gives CDR1 MNHEY, CDR2 SVGAGI. Trimming removed 8 bases at V and 4 bases at J, with 8 bases between. This CDR3 contains 11 residues. In nucleotides, the CDR3 is TGTGCCAGCGGCCTAGGAGAGACCCAGTACTTC. It specifies CASGLGETQYF.

The chain combines TRBV29-1 with TRBJ2-1; D unresolved. Trimming stripped 6 bases from V and 2 bases from J, with 8 bases between. The CDR3 covers 12 residues. Germline values: CDR1 SQVTM, CDR2 ANQGSEA. The CDR3 DNA reads as TGCAGCGTCCCTCCCGCCTACAATGAGCAGTTCTTC. Translating it yields CSVPPAYNEQFF.

The J gene is TRBJ2-5, the V gene TRBV19, with 12 bases lining up with TRBD2. Germline values: CDR1 LNHDA, CDR2 SQIVND (reference sequence). Unmatched junction bases numbered 4, after V lost 4 bases and J lost 4 bases. The CDR3 runs to 15 residues. CDR3 in DNA: TGTGCCAGTAGTAACCTAGCGGGAGGGTTAGAGACCCAGTACTTC. Encoded protein: CASSNLAGGLETQYF.

This rearrangement joins TRBV5-6 to TRBJ1-5; possibly TRBD1 for D (5 bases). The CDR3 loop spans 13 amino acids. Per germline, CDR1 SGHDT and CDR2 YYEEEE. Deletions cut 7 bases from V and 6 bases from J, with 14 bases between. The DNA of the CDR3 is TGTGCCAGCGCTCAGGGCCTCACTCAGCCCCAGCATTTT. It codes for CASAQGLTQPQHF.

The J gene is TRBJ2-1, the V gene TRBV28; TRBD2 agrees at 9 bases. J was trimmed by 7 bases and V by 8 bases; bases with no gene match: 12. Germline CDR1 and CDR2: MDHEN and SYDVKM. There are 15 residues in the CDR3. The CDR3 loop reads CASLPRSGSGNEQFF. The CDR3 nucleotides are TGTGCCAGCCTCCCCCGTAGCGGGAGTGGAAATGAGCAGTTCTTC. The full variable domain, in which reference TRBV28 and TRBJ2-1 provide the parts outside the CDR3, is DVKVTQSSRYLVKRTGEKVFLECVQDMDHENMFWYRQDPGLGLRLIYFSYDVKMKEKGDIPEGYSVSREKKERFSLILESASTNQTSMYLCASLPRSGSGNEQFFGPGTRLTVL.

The V gene is TRBV10-2, the J gene TRBJ2-5; TRBD2 might be the D (6 bases). Germline V gene data show CDR1 as WSHSY and CDR2 as SAAADI. The ends were cut back, 8 bases at V and 4 bases at J, with 20 bases in the middle. This CDR3 has 15 amino acids. CDR3 in DNA: TGCGCCAGCCGAACCGGGACTTACGGGGGAGAGACCCAGTACTTC. Residues: CASRTGTYGGETQYF.

The chain carries TRBV18 and TRBJ2-7; D may be TRBD2 (6 bases). The CDR3 has 16 residues. V was cut by 2 bases and J by 4 bases, with 18 bases left in between. CDR1 KGHSH and CDR2 LQKENI come from the germline V gene. The CDR3 DNA is TGTGCCAGCTCACCAGGAGCAGCGGGTTCCCCTTACGAGCAGTACTTC. This encodes CASSPGAAGSPYEQYF.

The rearrangement uses TRBV11-2 and TRBJ2-1, with TRBD2 matching 9 bases. This CDR3 contains 18 residues. Losses at the gene ends were 2 bases for V and 0 bases for J; bases not matched to a gene: 8. From germline, CDR1 is SGHAT and CDR2 FQNNGV. The CDR3 sequence: CASSLFGGRAFSYNEQFF. The CDR3 bases are TGTGCCAGCAGCTTATTCGGCGGGAGGGCCTTCTCCTACAATGAGCAGTTCTTC. The full variable domain, completed using reference TRBV11-2 and TRBJ2-1, is EAGVAQSPRYKIIEKRQSVAFWCNPISGHATLYWYQQILGQGPKLLIQFQNNGVVDDSQLPKDRFSAERLKGVDSTLKIQPAKLEDSAVYLCASSLFGGRAFSYNEQFFGPGTRLTVL.

This chain connects TRBV6-6 to TRBJ1-5; D is undetermined. The CDR3 is made up of 11 amino acids. The V end was cut by 8 bases, the J end by 7 bases, with 9 bases between. Germline-derived CDR1 and CDR2 are MNHNY and SVGAGI (reference sequence). The CDR3 DNA is TGTGCCAGCGGTCCGGGGCAGCCCCAGCATTTT. It encodes CASGPGQPQHF.